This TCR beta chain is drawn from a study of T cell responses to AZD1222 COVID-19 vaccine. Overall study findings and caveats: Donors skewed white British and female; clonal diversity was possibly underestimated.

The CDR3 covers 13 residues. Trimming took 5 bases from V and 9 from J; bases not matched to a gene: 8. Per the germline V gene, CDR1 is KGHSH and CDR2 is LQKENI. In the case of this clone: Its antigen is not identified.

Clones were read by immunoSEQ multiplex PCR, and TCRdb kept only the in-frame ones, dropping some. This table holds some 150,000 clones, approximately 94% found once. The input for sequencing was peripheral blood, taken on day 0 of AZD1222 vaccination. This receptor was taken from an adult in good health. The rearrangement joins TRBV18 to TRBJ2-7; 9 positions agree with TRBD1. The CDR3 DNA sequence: TGTGCCAGCTCATCCGGGACAGGGTTATTGCAGTACTTC. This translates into CASSSGTGLLQYF.